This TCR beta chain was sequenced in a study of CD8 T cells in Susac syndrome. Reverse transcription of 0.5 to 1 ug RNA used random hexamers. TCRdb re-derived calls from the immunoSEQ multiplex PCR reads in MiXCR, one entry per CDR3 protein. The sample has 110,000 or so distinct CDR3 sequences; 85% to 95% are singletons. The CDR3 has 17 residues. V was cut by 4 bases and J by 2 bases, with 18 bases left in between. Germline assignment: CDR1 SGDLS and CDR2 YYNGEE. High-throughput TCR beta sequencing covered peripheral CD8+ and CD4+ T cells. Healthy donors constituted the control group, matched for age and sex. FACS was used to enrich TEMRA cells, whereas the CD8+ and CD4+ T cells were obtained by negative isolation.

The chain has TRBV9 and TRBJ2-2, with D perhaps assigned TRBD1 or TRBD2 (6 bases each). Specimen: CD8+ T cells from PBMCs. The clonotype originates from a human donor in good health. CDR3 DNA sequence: TGTGCCAGCAGCCCGTGGGGGGCGGGGACCAACACCGGGGAGCTGTTTTTT. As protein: CASSPWGAGTNTGELFF.